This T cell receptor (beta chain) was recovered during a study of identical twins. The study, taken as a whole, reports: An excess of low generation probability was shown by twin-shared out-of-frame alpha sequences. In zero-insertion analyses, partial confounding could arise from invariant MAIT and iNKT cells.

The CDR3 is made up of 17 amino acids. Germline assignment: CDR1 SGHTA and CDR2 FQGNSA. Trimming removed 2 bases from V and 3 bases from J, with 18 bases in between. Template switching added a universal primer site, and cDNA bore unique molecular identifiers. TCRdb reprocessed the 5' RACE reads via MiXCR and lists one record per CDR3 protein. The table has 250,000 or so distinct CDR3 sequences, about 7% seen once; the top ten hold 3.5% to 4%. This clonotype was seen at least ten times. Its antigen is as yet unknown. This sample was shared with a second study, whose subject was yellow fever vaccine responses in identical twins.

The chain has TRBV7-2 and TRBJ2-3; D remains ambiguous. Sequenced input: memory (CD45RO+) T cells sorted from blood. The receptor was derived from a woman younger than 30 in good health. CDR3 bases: TGTGCCAGCAGCTTACCCCTCATATCTCAACCTACAGATACGCAGTATTTT. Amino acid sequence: CASSLPLISQPTDTQYF.